Each of the 19 T cell receptor beta chains below was sequenced from the same sample in a study of cytomegalovirus exposure and HLA in healthy donors. PCR amplification relied on 60 Vbeta primers (plus 13 Jbeta primers). TCRdb keeps only in-frame clones here, not all; method: immunoSEQ multiplex PCR. Here the sample spans around 190,000 clones, around four fifths being singletons. What was sequenced was PBMCs. The receptors were gathered from a man aged 40-50 years in good health and CMV-seropositive.

The chain carries TRBV2 and TRBJ2-7; D perhaps matches TRBD2 (5 bases). Trimming left V 0 bases short and J 0 bases short, with 9 bases between. This CDR3 has 15 amino acids. Per germline, CDR1 SNHLY and CDR2 FYNNEI. CDR3 residues: CASSEARGLSYEQYF. For the CDR3, the DNA is TGTGCCAGCAGTGAAGCCCGAGGGCTCTCCTACGAGCAGTACTTC. The entire variable domain, with the rest obtained from reference TRBV2 and TRBJ2-7, is as follows: EPEVTQTPSHQVTQMGQEVILRCVPISNHLYFYWYRQILGQKVEFLVSFYNNEISEKSEIFDDQFSVERPDGSNFTLKIRSTKLEDSAMYFCASSEARGLSYEQYFGPGTRLTVT.

V is TRBV28 and J is TRBJ2-7; 14 positions agree with TRBD2. CDR1 and CDR2 (germline): MDHEN, SYDVKM. The J segment lost 3 bases and the V segment lost 6 bases, leaving 4 bases of the junction unmatched. This CDR3 contains 15 residues. DNA for the CDR3: TGTGCCAGCAGCCTCGGGACTAGCGGGAGCTACGAGCAGTACTTC. Its protein product is CASSLGTSGSYEQYF.

This chain joins TRBV2 and TRBJ1-5, with a weak D call TRBD1 (6 bases). CDR3 size: 15 residues. Germline CDR1 and CDR2: SNHLY and FYNNEI. Deletions cut 6 bases from V and 3 bases from J, with 15 bases between. In DNA, the CDR3 is TGTGCCAGCAGATCGAACAGGGTCCTCAATCAGCCCCAGCATTTT. Protein product: CASRSNRVLNQPQHF.

Regarding this clone: The junction and the germline gene differ at one end; a read error may be behind it. The chain recombines TRBV30 with TRBJ2-6; TRBD1 is a possible D gene (6 bases). The CDR3 runs to 15 residues. CDR1 is GTSNPN and CDR2 is SVGIG in the germline V gene (reference sequence). CDR3 sequence reads: CAWRGTGIGANGLTF. Here the CDR3 DNA reads TGTGCCTGGAGAGGTACAGGGATTGGGGCCAACGGCCTGACTTTC.

This clone was counted a single time. The rearrangement joins TRBV7-6 to TRBJ2-1; D may be TRBD1 (6 bases). The germline CDR1 and CDR2 sequences are SGHVS and FNYEAQ. V gave up 4 bases and J gave up 7 bases, with 17 bases separating them. The CDR3 runs 15 residues. CDR3 in amino acids: CASSSGPRRGNEQFF. The CDR3 nucleotides read TGTGCCAGCAGCTCCGGGCCCCGAAGGGGGAATGAGCAGTTCTTC.

The chain combines TRBV30 with TRBJ1-1, with 9 bases fitting TRBD1. Looked up from germline, CDR1 is GTSNPN and CDR2 is SVGIG (reference sequence). The CDR3 covers 13 residues. With 5 bases clipped from V and 11 bases from J, the junction kept 12 bases outside the gene matches. CDR3: CAWDRDRDHVAFF. CDR3 coding DNA: TGTGCCTGGGACCGGGACAGGGATCATGTGGCTTTCTTT.

The chain carries TRBV19 and TRBJ2-4, with D possibly being TRBD2 (6 bases). The CDR3 totals 14 residues. Germline CDR1 LNHDA, CDR2 SQIVND (reference sequence). The V gene lost 6 bases and the J gene lost 0 bases, with 9 bases spanning the gap. This chain's CDR3 is CASRNGGAKNIQYF. The CDR3 DNA reads TGTGCCAGTAGAAACGGGGGAGCCAAAAACATTCAGTACTTC.

V is TRBV28 and J is TRBJ1-2, with TRBD1 as a possible D gene (5 bases). CDR3 size: 13 residues. In germline, CDR1 is MDHEN, CDR2 SYDVKM. V gave up 4 bases and J gave up 3 bases, with 9 bases separating them. The CDR3 nucleotides are TGTGCCAGCAGTTCAGGGAGGGACTATGGCTACACCTTC. Its translation: CASSSGRDYGYTF.

J is TRBJ2-1 and V is TRBV10-3, with 8 bases lining up with TRBD1. CDR1 and CDR2 (germline): ENHRY, SYGVKD. CDR3 size: 14 residues. The V segment lost 5 bases and the J segment 3 bases; nucleotides outside the gene matches: 3. CDR3 amino acids: CAISWTGNYNEQFF. CDR3 bases: TGTGCCATCAGTTGGACAGGGAACTACAATGAGCAGTTCTTC.

A remark on this clone: The same CDR3 arises from other DNA sequences in this sample as well. The V and J genes are TRBV2 and TRBJ2-7; 7 bases line up with TRBD2. Germline V CDR1 and CDR2: SNHLY, FYNNEI. This CDR3 region has 13 residues. The V gene end was trimmed by 8 bases and the J gene end by 0 bases; junction bases not matched to a gene: 4. In DNA form, the CDR3 reads TGTGCCAGCTCGGGCGGGAGCTCCTACGAGCAGTACTTC. Its translation: CASSGGSSYEQYF.

The chain recombines TRBV7-2 with TRBJ2-3; D possibly corresponds to TRBD2 (7 bases). Germline V gene sequence: CDR1 SGHTA, CDR2 FQGNSA. Trimming stripped 1 base from V and 2 bases from J, with 13 bases between. The CDR3 spans 16 residues. The DNA for the CDR3 is TGTGCCAGCAGCTTAGAGGGGGGGGGAGCCACAGATACGCAGTATTTT. Its protein is CASSLEGGGATDTQYF. Full variable domain (remainder filled in from reference TRBV7-2 and TRBJ2-3): GAGVSQSPSNKVTEKGKDVELRCDPISGHTALYWYRQSLGQGLEFLIYFQGNSAPDKSGLPSDRFSAERTGGSVSTLTIQRTQQEDSAVYLCASSLEGGGATDTQYFGPGTRLTVL.

The chain carries TRBV7-9 and TRBJ2-1; TRBD2 matches 11 bases. The V segment lost 5 bases and the J segment 10 bases; nucleotides outside the gene matches: 10. The CDR3 loop spans 15 amino acids. Germline V gene lookup returns CDR1 SEHNR and CDR2 FQNEAQ (reference sequence). CDR3 in amino acids: CASSKLAGVEGEQFF. DNA for the CDR3: TGTGCCAGCAGCAAACTAGCGGGAGTGGAAGGGGAGCAGTTCTTC.

V is TRBV9 and J is TRBJ2-7; D call uncertain. With 3 bases removed from V and 2 bases from J, the gap between germline ends came to 15 bases. This CDR3 region has 15 residues. In germline, CDR1 is SGDLS, CDR2 YYNGEE. CDR3 amino acids: CASSGGVLTTYEQYF. CDR3 nucleotides: TGTGCCAGCAGCGGAGGCGTACTTACAACCTACGAGCAGTACTTC.

This chain links TRBV11-2 with TRBJ2-7; 7 nucleotides match TRBD2. After removal of 7 bases from V and 4 bases from J, the junction contained 10 bases not matched to a gene. Per the germline V gene, CDR1 is SGHAT and CDR2 is FQNNGV. This CDR3 region has 14 residues. CDR3 sequence (DNA): TGTGCCAGCACCCGGGGAGGGGCGGGTTACGAGCAGTACTTC. This sequence encodes CASTRGGAGYEQYF.

The rearrangement links TRBV13 to TRBJ2-3; D is perhaps TRBD2 (6 bases). The CDR3 sequence is 13 residues long. V shed 5 bases and J shed 1 base, with 7 bases lying between them. Germline lookup yields CDR1 PRHDT and CDR2 FYEKMQ (reference sequence). The CDR3 DNA reads as TGTGCCAGCAGCCAGCGGGGCACAGATACGCAGTATTTT. Encoded protein: CASSQRGTDTQYF.

V gene TRBV4-1 combines with J gene TRBJ2-5, with 10 bases aligning to TRBD1. V lost 3 bases, J lost 3 bases, and 4 bases stayed unmatched. Per the germline V gene, CDR1 is MGHRA and CDR2 is YSYEKL. The CDR3 has 15 residues. CDR3 nucleotides: TGCGCCAGCAGCCAGTCCGGGACAGGGGAAGAGACCCAGTACTTC. It translates to CASSQSGTGEETQYF.

This chain uses TRBV7-9 with TRBJ2-3; TRBD2 is a possible D gene (6 bases). Looked up from germline, CDR1 is SEHNR and CDR2 is FQNEAQ (reference sequence). The CDR3 covers 13 residues. V shed 4 bases and J shed 4 bases, with 9 bases lying between them. The DNA for the CDR3 is TGTGCCAGCAGCTCTTGGGGGGCAGATACGCAGTATTTT. Its protein is CASSSWGADTQYF.

The genes are TRBV29-1 and TRBJ1-1; weak D call: TRBD1 (5 bases). This CDR3 spans 13 amino acids. Germline assignment: CDR1 SQVTM and CDR2 ANQGSEA. V lost 4 bases and J lost 1, with 10 bases in between. As DNA, the CDR3 is TGCAGCGTTGCTGGACACCCGAACACTGAAGCTTTCTTT. It yields the protein CSVAGHPNTEAFF. Drawing the rest from reference TRBV29-1 and TRBJ1-1, the complete variable domain is SAVISQKPSRDICQRGTSLTIQCQVDSQVTMMFWYRQQPGQSLTLIATANQGSEATYESGFVIDKFPISRPNLTFSTLTVSNMSPEDSSIYLCSVAGHPNTEAFFGQGTRLTVV.

The chain combines TRBV5-1 with TRBJ2-7; TRBD1 matches at 12 bases. Germline lookup yields CDR1 SGHRS and CDR2 YFSETQ. The length of the CDR3 is 15 residues. V lost 6 bases, J lost 7 bases, and 11 bases stayed unmatched. In nucleotides, the CDR3 is TGCGCCAGCAAACTTCAGGGACAGGGGGCGAGAGAGCAGTACTTC. It encodes CASKLQGQGAREQYF.